This T cell receptor beta chain was found in a study of T cells in Graves' hyperthyroidism and ophthalmopathy. Authors of the study amplified TCR beta CDR3 regions from RNA transcripts. A set of HTBI primers served as the primers for a first-round RT-PCR of the TCR CDR3. TCRdb re-analysed the multiplex PCR reads in MiXCR, keeping a single row per CDR3 protein. The data show roughly 750,000 distinct CDR3 sequences, with 16% seen just once and roughly 8% held by the top ten. This CDR3 region has 13 residues. Germline V lookup: CDR1 MDHEN, CDR2 SYDVKM. J was trimmed by 10 bases and V by 5 bases; bases with no gene match: 8.

This TCR was sampled from a man between 18 and 29 years old with Graves' hyperthyroidism. The V and J genes are TRBV28 and TRBJ2-1, with 7 bases matching TRBD2. What was sequenced was blood. CDR3 bases: TGTGCCAGCAGTGTGGGTAGCGGGCAAGAGCAGTTCTTC. This encodes CASSVGSGQEQFF.